The present T cell receptor beta chain was sequenced within a study of graft-versus-host responses after intestinal transplantation. Across the study: Recipients were given multivisceral, liver-intestinal, or isolated intestinal transplants. Anti-thymocyte globulin induction was given to all recipients, followed by tacrolimus and steroids for roughly 3 years. Study results and caveats: Circulating GvH clone levels at their peak were associated with HvG declines (early post-transplant). The presence of high graft-versus-host to host-versus-graft clonal ratios in allografts characterized patients with graft-donor T cell macrochimerism.

The repertoire was sequenced with immunoSEQ multiplex PCR; TCRdb's copy has only in-frame clones and lacks some. The profile shows tens of thousands of clones, 85% to 90% of them singletons. Details on this clone: Its antigen is unidentified.

The germline V and J ends were trimmed by 0 bases and 4 bases, with 12 bases remaining between them. The CDR3 sequence is 15 residues long. From germline, CDR1 is LNHNV and CDR2 YYDKDF (reference sequence). The sample was PBMCs, taken 26 days after transplant. The V and J genes are TRBV15 and TRBJ1-2; a possible D gene is TRBD1 (5 bases). The TCR comes from a human patient who received an intestinal transplant, so some T cells may come from the graft donor. CDR3 nucleotides: TGTGCCACCAGCAGAGATCGTTTCAGGGCCTATGGCTACACCTTC. Its protein is CATSRDRFRAYGYTF.